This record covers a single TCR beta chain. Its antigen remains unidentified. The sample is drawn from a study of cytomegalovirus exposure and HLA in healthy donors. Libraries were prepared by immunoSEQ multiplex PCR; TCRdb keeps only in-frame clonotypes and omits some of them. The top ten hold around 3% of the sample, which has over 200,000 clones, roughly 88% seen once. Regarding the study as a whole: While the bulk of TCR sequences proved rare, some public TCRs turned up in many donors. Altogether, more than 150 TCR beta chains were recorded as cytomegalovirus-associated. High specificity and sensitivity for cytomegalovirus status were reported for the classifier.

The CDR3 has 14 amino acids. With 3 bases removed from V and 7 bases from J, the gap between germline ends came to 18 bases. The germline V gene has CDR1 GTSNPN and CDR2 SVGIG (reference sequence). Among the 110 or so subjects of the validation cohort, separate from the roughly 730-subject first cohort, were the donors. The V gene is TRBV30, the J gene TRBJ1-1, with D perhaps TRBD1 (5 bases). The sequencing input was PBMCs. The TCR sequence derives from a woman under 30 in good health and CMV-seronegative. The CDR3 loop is CAWRDKGLGSEAFF. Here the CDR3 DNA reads TGTGCCTGGAGGGACAAGGGTTTGGGTAGTGAAGCTTTCTTT. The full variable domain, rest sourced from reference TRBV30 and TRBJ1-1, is SQTIHQWPATLVQPVGSPLSLECTVEGTSNPNLYWYRQAAGRGLQLLFYSVGIGQISSEVPQNLSASRPQDRQFILSSKKLLLSDSGFYLCAWRDKGLGSEAFFGQGTRLTVV.